This TCR beta chain was identified in a study of shared clonotypes between healthy human individuals. CDR3 length equals 14 residues. V gave up 2 bases and J gave up 2 bases, with 7 bases separating them. Germline V gene lookup returns CDR1 MDHEN and CDR2 SYDVKM. Repertoires were generated with immunoSEQ multiplex PCR, while TCRdb's copy carries only in-frame clones and drops some. The table has fewer than 3 million clones, 85% to 95% seen once. On this clone itself: The same CDR3 can be traced to other DNA sequences in this sample.

Sequenced sample: naive CD4+ T cells from PBMCs. Subset indicated: CD45RA+ positively selected. This chain uses TRBV28 with TRBJ1-5; the D gene is possibly TRBD1 (5 bases). This receptor was identified in a man between 18 and 29 years old in good health. Some clones in this sample may be carry-over from other donors' samples. The CDR3 sequence: CASSLGDRNQPQHF. CDR3 nucleotide sequence: TGTGCCAGCAGTTTAGGGGACCGCAATCAGCCCCAGCATTTT.